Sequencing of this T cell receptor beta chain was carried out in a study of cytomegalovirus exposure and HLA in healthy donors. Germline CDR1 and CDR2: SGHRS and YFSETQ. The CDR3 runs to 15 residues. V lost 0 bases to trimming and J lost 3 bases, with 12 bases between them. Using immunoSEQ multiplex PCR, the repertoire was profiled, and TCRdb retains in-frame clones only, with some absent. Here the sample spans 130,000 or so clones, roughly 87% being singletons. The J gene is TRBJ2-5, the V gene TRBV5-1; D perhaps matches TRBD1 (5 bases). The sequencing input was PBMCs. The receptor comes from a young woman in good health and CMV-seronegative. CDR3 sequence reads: CASSLAGILEETQYF. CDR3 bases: TGCGCCAGCAGCTTGGCAGGGATATTGGAAGAGACCCAGTACTTC.